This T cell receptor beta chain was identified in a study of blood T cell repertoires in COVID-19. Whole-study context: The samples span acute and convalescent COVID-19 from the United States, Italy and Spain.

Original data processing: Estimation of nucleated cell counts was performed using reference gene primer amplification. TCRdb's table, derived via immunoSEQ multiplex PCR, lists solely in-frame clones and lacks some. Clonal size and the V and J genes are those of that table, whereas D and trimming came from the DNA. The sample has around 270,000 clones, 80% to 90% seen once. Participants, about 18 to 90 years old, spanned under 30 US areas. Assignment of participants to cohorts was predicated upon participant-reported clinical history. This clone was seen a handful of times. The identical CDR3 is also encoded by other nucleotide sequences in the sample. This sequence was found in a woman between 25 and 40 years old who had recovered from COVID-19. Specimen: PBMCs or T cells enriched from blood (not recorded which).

The CDR3 DNA sequence: TGTGCCAGCAGTGAAGGGGACAGGCAGCCCCAGCATTTT. It codes for CASSEGDRQPQHF. This chain links TRBV6-1 with TRBJ1-5, with 8 positions matching TRBD1. The CDR3 runs to 13 residues. Germline V gene data show CDR1 as MNHNS and CDR2 as SASEGT. V trimming: 1 base; J trimming: 7 bases; junction bases outside the gene matches: 0.